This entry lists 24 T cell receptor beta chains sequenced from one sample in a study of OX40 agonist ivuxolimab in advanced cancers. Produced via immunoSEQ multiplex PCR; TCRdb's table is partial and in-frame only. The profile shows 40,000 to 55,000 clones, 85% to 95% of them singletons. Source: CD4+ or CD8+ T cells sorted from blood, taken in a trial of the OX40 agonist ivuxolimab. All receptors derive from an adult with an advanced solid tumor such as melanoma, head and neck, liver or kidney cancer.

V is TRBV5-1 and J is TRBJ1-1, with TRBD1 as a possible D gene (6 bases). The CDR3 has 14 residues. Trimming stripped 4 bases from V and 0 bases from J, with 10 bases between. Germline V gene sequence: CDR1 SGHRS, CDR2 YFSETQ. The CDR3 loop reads CASSQGHMNTEAFF. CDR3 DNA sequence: TGCGCCAGCAGCCAGGGACACATGAACACTGAAGCTTTCTTT.

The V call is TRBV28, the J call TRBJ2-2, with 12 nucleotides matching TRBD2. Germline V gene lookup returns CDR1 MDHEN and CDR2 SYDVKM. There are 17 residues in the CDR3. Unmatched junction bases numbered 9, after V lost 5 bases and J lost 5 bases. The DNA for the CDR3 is TGTGCCAGCAGTCTGACTAGCGGGAGAACAATGACCGGGGAGCTGTTTTTT. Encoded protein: CASSLTSGRTMTGELFF. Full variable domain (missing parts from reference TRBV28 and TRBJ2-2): DVKVTQSSRYLVKRTGEKVFLECVQDMDHENMFWYRQDPGLGLRLIYFSYDVKMKEKGDIPEGYSVSREKKERFSLILESASTNQTSMYLCASSLTSGRTMTGELFFGEGSRLTVL.

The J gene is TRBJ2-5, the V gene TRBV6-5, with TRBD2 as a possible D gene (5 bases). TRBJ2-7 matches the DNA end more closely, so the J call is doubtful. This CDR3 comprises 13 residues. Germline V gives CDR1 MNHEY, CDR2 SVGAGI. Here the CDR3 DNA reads TGTGCCAGCAGTTTTGGGGAGATCTACGAGCAGTACTTC. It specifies CASSFGEIYEQYF.

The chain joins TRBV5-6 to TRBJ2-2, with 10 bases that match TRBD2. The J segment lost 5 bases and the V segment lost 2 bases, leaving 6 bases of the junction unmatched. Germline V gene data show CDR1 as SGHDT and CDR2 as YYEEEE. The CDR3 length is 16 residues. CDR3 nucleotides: TGTGCCAGCAGCTTTTCTGTAGCGGGAGGTACCGGGGAGCTGTTTTTT. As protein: CASSFSVAGGTGELFF. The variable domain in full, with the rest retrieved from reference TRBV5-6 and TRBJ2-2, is DAGVTQSPTHLIKTRGQQVTLRCSPKSGHDTVSWYQQALGQGPQFIFQYYEEEERQRGNFPDRFSGHQFPNYSSELNVNALLLGDSALYLCASSFSVAGGTGELFFGEGSRLTVL.

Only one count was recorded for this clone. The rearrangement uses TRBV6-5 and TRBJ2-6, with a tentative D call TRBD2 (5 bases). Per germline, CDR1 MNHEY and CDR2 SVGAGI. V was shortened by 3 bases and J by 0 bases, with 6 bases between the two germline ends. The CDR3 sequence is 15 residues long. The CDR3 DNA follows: TGTGCCAGCAGTTATGCGGGCTCTGGGGCCAACGTCCTGACTTTC. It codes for CASSYAGSGANVLTF.

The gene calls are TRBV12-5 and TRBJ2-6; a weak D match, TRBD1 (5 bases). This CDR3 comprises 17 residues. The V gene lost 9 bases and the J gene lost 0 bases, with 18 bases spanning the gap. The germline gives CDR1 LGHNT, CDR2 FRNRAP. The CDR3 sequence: CARFLQVRGSGANVLTF. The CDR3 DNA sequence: TGTGCTAGGTTCTTACAGGTTCGTGGCTCTGGGGCCAACGTCCTGACTTTC. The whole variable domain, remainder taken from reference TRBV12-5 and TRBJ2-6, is DARVTQTPRHKVTEMGQEVTMRCQPILGHNTVFWYRQTMMQGLELLAYFRNRAPLDDSGMPKDRFSAEMPDATLATLKIQPSEPRDSAVYFCARFLQVRGSGANVLTFGAGSRLTVL.

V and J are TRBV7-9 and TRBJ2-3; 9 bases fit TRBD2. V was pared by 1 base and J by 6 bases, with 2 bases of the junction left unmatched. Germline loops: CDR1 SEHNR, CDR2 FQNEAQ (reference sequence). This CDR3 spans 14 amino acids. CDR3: CASSLGTSVDTQYF. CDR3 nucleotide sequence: TGTGCCAGCAGCTTAGGGACTAGCGTCGATACGCAGTATTTT.

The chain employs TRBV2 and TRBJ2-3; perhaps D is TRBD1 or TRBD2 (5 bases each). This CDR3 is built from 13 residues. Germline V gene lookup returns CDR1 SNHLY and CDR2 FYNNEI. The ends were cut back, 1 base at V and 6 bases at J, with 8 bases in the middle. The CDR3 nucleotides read TGTGCCAGCAGTGAAGTCTGGGGGGATACGCAGTATTTT. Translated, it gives CASSEVWGDTQYF. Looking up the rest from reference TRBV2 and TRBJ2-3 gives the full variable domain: EPEVTQTPSHQVTQMGQEVILRCVPISNHLYFYWYRQILGQKVEFLVSFYNNEISEKSEIFDDQFSVERPDGSNFTLKIRSTKLEDSAMYFCASSEVWGDTQYFGPGTRLTVL.

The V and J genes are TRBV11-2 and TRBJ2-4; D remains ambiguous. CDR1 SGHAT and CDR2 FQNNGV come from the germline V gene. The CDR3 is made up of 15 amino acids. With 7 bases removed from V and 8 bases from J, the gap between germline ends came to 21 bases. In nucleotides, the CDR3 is TGTGCCAGCATTCGCGGAAGGACGGATAGAGACATTCAGTACTTC. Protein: CASIRGRTDRDIQYF.

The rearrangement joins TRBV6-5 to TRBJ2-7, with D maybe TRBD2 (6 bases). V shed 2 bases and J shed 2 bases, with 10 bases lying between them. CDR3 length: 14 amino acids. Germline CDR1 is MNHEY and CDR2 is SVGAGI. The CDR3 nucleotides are TGTGCCAGCAGTTACGGAGGGAGTACCTACGAGCAGTACTTC. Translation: CASSYGGSTYEQYF.

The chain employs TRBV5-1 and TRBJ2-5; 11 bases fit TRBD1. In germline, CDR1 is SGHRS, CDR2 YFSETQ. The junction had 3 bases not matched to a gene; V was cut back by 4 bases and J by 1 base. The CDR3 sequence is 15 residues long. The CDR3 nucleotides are TGCGCCAGCAGCGGACAGGGGGCTAGCCAAGAGACCCAGTACTTC. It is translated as CASSGQGASQETQYF.

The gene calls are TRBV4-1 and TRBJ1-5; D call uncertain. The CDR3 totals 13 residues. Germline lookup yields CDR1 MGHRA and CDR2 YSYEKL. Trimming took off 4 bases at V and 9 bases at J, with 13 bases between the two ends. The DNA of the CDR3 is TGCGCCAGCAGCCGCGGAGTCCTGGGGCCCCAGCATTTT. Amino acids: CASSRGVLGPQHF.

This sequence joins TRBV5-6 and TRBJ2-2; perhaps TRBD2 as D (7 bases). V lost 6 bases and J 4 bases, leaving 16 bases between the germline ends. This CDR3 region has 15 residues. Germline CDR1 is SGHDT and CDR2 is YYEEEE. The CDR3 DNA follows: TGTGCCAGCATCTCGGACGGGGGGCTCACCGGGGAGCTGTTTTTT. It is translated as CASISDGGLTGELFF.

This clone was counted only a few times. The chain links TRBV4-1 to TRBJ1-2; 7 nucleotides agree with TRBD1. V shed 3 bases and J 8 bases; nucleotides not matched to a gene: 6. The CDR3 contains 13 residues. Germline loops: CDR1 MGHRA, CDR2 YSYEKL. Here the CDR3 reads CASSQTGTMGYTF. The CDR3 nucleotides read TGCGCCAGCAGCCAGACAGGGACGATGGGCTACACCTTC.

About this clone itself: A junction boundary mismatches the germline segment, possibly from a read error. Here the CDR3 DNA reads TGTGCCAGTAGTATATTTCCGGGACAGCTAAAATTC. This codes for CASSIFPGQLKF. This chain joins TRBV19 and TRBJ2-7; 7 nucleotides match TRBD1. CDR3 length: 12 residues. Germline V gives CDR1 LNHDA, CDR2 SQIVND (reference sequence).

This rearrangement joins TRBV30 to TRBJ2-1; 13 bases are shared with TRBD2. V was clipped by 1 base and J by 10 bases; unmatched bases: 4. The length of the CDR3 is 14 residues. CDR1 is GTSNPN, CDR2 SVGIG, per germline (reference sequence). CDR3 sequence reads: CAWSGLAGGREQFF. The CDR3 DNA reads TGTGCCTGGAGTGGACTAGCGGGAGGTAGAGAGCAGTTCTTC.

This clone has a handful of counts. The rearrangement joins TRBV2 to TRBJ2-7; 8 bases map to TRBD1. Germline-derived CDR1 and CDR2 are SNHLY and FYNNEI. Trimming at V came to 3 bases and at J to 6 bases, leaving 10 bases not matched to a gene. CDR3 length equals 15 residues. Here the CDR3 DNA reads TGTGCCAGCAGTGATCTTTCGACAGGGGTTGGCGAGCAGTACTTC. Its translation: CASSDLSTGVGEQYF.

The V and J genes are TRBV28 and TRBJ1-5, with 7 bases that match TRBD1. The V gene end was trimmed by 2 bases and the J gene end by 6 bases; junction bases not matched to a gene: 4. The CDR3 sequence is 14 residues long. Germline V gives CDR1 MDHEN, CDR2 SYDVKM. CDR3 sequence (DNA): TGTGCCAGCAGTTTACGACAGGGCGGTCAGCCCCAGCATTTT. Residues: CASSLRQGGQPQHF.

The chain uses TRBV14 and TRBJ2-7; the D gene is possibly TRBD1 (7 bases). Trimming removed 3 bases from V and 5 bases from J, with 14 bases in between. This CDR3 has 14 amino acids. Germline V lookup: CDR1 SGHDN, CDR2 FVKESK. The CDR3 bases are TGTGCCAGCAGCCACAGGGGGGCCAGAGACGAGCAGTACTTC. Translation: CASSHRGARDEQYF.

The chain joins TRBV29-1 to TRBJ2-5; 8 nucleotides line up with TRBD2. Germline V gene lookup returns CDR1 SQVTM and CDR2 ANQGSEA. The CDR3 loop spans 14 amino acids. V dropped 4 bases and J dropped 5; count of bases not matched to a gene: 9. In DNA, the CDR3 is TGCAGCGTTGGTCGAGCGGGAGCGGGTGAGACCCAGTACTTC. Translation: CSVGRAGAGETQYF.

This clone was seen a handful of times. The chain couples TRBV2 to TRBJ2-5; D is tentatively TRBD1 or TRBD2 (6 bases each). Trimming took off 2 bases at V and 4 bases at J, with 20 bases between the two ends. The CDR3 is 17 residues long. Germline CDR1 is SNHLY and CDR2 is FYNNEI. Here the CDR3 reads CASSERPNWGARETQYF. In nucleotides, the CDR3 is TGTGCCAGCAGTGAAAGACCCAATTGGGGGGCACGAGAGACCCAGTACTTC.

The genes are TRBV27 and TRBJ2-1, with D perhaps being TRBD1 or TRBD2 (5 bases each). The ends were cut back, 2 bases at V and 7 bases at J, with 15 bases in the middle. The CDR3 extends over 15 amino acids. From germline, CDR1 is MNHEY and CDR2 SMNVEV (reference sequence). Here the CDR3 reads CASSLIGGSGNEQFF. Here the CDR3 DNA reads TGTGCCAGCAGTTTAATTGGGGGTTCCGGGAATGAGCAGTTCTTC.

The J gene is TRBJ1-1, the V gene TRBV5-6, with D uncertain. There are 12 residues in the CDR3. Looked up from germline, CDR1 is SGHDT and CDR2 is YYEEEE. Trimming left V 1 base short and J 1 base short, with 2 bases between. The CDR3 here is CASSLWNTEAFF. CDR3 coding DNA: TGTGCCAGCAGCTTGTGGAACACTGAAGCTTTCTTT. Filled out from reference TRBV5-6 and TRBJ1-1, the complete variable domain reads DAGVTQSPTHLIKTRGQQVTLRCSPKSGHDTVSWYQQALGQGPQFIFQYYEEEERQRGNFPDRFSGHQFPNYSSELNVNALLLGDSALYLCASSLWNTEAFFGQGTRLTVV.

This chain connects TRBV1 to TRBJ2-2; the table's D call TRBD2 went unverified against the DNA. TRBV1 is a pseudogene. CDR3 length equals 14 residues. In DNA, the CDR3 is TGCACCAGCAGCCAAGGAGGGGAGGGGGTTGGGCTGTTTTTT. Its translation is CTSSQGGEGVGLFF.